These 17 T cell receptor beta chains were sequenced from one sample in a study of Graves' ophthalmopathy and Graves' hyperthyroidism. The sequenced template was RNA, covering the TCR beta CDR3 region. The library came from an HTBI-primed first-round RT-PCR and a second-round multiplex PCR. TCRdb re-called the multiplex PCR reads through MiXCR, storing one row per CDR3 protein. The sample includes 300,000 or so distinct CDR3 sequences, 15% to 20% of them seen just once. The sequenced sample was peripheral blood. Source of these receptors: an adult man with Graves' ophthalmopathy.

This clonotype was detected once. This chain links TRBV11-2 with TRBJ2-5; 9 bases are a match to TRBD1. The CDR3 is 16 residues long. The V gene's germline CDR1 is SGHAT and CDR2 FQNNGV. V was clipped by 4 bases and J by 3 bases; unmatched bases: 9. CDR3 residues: CASSSPGQGEEETQYF. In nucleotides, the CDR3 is TGTGCCAGCAGCTCACCGGGACAGGGCGAAGAAGAGACCCAGTACTTC.

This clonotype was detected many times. CDR3 region: CASIRAGGGAYEQYF. CDR3 coding DNA: TGTGCCAGCATCCGAGCGGGAGGCGGGGCCTACGAGCAGTACTTC. This chain links TRBV11-2 with TRBJ2-7, with 9 nucleotides matching TRBD2. CDR3 size: 15 residues. The germline gives CDR1 SGHAT, CDR2 FQNNGV. Losses at the gene ends were 7 bases for V and 2 bases for J; bases not matched to a gene: 9.

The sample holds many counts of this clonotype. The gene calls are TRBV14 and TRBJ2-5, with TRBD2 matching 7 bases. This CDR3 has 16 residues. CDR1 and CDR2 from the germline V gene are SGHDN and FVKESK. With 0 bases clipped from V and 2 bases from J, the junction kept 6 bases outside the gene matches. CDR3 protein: CASSQDRRAGQETQYF. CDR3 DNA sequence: TGTGCCAGCAGCCAAGATCGGCGAGCGGGACAAGAGACCCAGTACTTC. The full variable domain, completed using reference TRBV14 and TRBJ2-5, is EAGVTQFPSHSVIEKGQTVTLRCDPISGHDNLYWYRRVMGKEIKFLLHFVKESKQDESGMPNNRFLAERTGGTYSTLKVQPAELEDSGVYFCASSQDRRAGQETQYFGPGTRLLVL.

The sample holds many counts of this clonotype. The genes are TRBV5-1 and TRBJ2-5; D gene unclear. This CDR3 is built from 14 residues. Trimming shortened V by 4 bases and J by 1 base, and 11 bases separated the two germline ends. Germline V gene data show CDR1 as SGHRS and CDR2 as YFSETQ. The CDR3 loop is CASSPDGIQETQYF. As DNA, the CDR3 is TGCGCCAGCAGCCCGGACGGAATCCAAGAGACCCAGTACTTC.

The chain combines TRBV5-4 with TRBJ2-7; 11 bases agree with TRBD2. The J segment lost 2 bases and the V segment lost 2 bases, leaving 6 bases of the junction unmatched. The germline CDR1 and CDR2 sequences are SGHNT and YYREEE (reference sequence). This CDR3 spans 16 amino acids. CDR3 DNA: TGTGCCAGCAGCTTCGCGGGGACTAGCGGAGCCTACGAGCAGTACTTC. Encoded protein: CASSFAGTSGAYEQYF.

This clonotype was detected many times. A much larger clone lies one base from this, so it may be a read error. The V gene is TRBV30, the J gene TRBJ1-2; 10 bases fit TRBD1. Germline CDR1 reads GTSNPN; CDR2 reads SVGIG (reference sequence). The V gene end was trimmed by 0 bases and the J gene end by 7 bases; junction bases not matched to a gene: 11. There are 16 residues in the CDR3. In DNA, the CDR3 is TGTGCCTGGAGTGTACGTAGGACAGGGGGTACCTGTGGCTACACCTTC. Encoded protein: CAWSVRRTGGTCGYTF.

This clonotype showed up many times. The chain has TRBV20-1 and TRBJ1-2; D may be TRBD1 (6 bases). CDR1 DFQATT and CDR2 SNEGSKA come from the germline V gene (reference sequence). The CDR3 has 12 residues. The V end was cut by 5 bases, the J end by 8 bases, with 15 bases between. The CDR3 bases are TGCAGTGCTGGACAGTGGCGAGTGGGCTACACCTTC. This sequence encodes CSAGQWRVGYTF.

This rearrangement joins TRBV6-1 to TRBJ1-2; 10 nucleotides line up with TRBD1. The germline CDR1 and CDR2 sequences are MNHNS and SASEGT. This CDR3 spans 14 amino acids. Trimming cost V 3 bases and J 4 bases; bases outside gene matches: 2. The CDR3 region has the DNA TGTGCCAGCAGTGAGACAGGGGGCGCCTATGGCTACACCTTC. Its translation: CASSETGGAYGYTF.

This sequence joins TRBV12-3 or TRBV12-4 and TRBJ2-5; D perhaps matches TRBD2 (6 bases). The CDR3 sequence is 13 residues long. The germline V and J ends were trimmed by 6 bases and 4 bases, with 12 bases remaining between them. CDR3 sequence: CASRETRRETQYF. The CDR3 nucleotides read TGTGCCAGCAGGGAGACTAGACGAGAGACCCAGTACTTC.

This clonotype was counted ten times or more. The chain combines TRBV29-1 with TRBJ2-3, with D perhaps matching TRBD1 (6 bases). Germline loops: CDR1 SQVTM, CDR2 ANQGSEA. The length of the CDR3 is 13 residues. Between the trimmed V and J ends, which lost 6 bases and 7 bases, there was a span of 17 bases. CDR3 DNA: TGCAGCGTATCGGGACAAGTTGGTAATACGCAGTATTTT. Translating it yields CSVSGQVGNTQYF.

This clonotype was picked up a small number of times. The DNA for the CDR3 is TGTGCCAGCAGCCAAGATAACTTCGGGACAGATTATGGCTACACCTTC. It codes for CASSQDNFGTDYGYTF. The rearrangement links TRBV3-1 to TRBJ1-2; 7 nucleotides agree with TRBD1. CDR1 is LGHDT, CDR2 YNNKEL, per germline (reference sequence). With V trimmed by 0 bases and J by 5 bases, 9 bases remained unmatched. The CDR3 length is 16 residues.

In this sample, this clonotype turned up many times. The CDR3 DNA reads TGTGCCAGCAGCCCCGCCGGACAGGGGGTATTCTATGGCTACACCTTC. It is translated as CASSPAGQGVFYGYTF. V usage is TRBV7-2 and J usage is TRBJ1-2, with 10 nucleotides matching TRBD1. CDR3 length: 16 amino acids. The germline gives CDR1 SGHTA, CDR2 FQGNSA. The trim removed 5 bases at V and 4 bases at J, leaving 10 bases unmatched.

CDR3 sequence reads: CASRRVWTAYSNQPQHF. CDR3 sequence (DNA): TGTGCCAGCAGAAGGGTTTGGACAGCTTATAGCAATCAGCCCCAGCATTTT. This chain joins TRBV6-2 or TRBV6-3 and TRBJ1-5, with a possible D match to TRBD1 (6 bases). Germline V gives CDR1 MNHEY, CDR2 SVGEGT. Trimming removed 6 bases at V and 0 bases at J, with 18 bases between. The CDR3 has 17 amino acids.

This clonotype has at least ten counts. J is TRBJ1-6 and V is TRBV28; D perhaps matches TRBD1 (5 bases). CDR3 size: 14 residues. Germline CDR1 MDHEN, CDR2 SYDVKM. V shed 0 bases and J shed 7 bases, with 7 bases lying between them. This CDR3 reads CASSLWGPNSPLHF. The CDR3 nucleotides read TGTGCCAGCAGTTTATGGGGACCGAATTCACCCCTCCACTTT.

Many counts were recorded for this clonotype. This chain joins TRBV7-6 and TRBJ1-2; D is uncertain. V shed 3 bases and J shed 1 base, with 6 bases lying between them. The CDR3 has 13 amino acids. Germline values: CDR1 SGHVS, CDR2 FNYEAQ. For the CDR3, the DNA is TGTGCCAGCAGCTTCGGGGTTAACTATGGCTACACCTTC. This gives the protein CASSFGVNYGYTF.

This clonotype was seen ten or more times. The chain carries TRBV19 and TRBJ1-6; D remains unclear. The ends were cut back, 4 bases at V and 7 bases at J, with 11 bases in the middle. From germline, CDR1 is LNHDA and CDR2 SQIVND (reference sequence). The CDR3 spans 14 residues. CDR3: CASSSDMRNSPLHF. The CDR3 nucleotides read TGTGCCAGTAGTAGTGACATGAGGAATTCACCCCTCCACTTT.

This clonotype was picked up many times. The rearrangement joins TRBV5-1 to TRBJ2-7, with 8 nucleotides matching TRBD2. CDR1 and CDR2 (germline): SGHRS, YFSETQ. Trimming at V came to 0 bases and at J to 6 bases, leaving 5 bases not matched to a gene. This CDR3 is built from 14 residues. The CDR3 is CASSLGQRESEQYF. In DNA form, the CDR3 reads TGCGCCAGCAGCTTGGGCCAGCGGGAGAGCGAGCAGTACTTC.